Following are 17 T cell receptor beta chains from one sample sequenced in a study of OX40 agonist ivuxolimab in advanced cancers. Sequencing was performed with immunoSEQ multiplex PCR; in TCRdb, only in-frame clones are kept and a portion is missing. This sample carries fewer than 55,000 clones, over 75% of them seen once, and the ten largest clones take about 0.69%. The source material was CD4+ or CD8+ T cells sorted from blood, sampled in a trial of the OX40 agonist ivuxolimab. These receptors all stem from an adult with an advanced solid tumor such as melanoma, head and neck, liver or kidney cancer.

V and J are TRBV5-6 and TRBJ1-3; D not resolved. CDR3 length: 17 amino acids. Between the trimmed V and J ends, which lost 0 bases and 0 bases, there was a span of 13 bases. CDR1 is SGHDT and CDR2 is YYEEEE in the germline V gene. In DNA form, the CDR3 reads TGTGCCAGCAGCTTGGGGCCAGCACGCAACTCTGGAAACACCATATATTTT. This sequence encodes CASSLGPARNSGNTIYF.

The V gene is TRBV6-6, the J gene TRBJ1-5; 8 bases map to TRBD1. Germline CDR1 is MNHNY and CDR2 is SVGAGI (reference sequence). The ends lost 8 bases at V and 3 bases at J; junction bases unmatched: 9. The CDR3 has 15 amino acids. CDR3 nucleotide sequence: TGTGCCAGCGTCAGAGGGACAGGACTCAATCAGCCCCAGCATTTT. Amino acid sequence: CASVRGTGLNQPQHF.

V gene TRBV6-1 combines with J gene TRBJ1-4; D is possibly TRBD1 (6 bases). In germline, CDR1 is MNHNS, CDR2 SASEGT. The CDR3 length is 13 residues. V lost 5 bases to trimming and J lost 8 bases, with 12 bases between them. DNA for the CDR3: TGTGCCAGCAGTCCAGGGGCGAAGGAAAAACTGTTTTTT. It specifies CASSPGAKEKLFF.

The chain joins TRBV6-5 to TRBJ1-2, with a tentative D call TRBD1 (6 bases). This CDR3 contains 15 residues. The V end was cut by 2 bases, the J end by 4 bases, with 14 bases between. Germline V gene data show CDR1 as MNHEY and CDR2 as SVGAGI. CDR3 DNA sequence: TGTGCCAGCAGTTACGACGGGTCGGGGGCCTATGGCTACACCTTC. Translation: CASSYDGSGAYGYTF.

The V and J genes are TRBV6-5 and TRBJ1-2; D perhaps matches TRBD1 (6 bases). The CDR3 length is 14 residues. Germline loops: CDR1 MNHEY, CDR2 SVGAGI. Trimming shortened V by 7 bases and J by 2 bases, and 14 bases separated the two germline ends. The CDR3 loop reads CASTLRGGNYGYTF. CDR3 coding DNA: TGTGCCAGCACCCTCCGAGGGGGGAACTATGGCTACACCTTC.

The chain combines TRBV19 with TRBJ1-4, with TRBD1 matching 9 bases. V lost 5 bases to trimming and J lost 4 bases; unmatched junction nucleotides: 5. Germline values: CDR1 LNHDA, CDR2 SQIVND (reference sequence). This CDR3 is built from 15 residues. CDR3 protein: CASSLGTGINEKLFF. Written as DNA, the CDR3 is TGTGCCAGTAGTCTTGGGACAGGGATTAATGAAAAACTGTTTTTT.

The chain is built from TRBV19 and TRBJ1-2; no firm D call. This CDR3 comprises 12 residues. The germline CDR1 and CDR2 sequences are LNHDA and SQIVND (reference sequence). Trimming cost V 11 bases and J 4 bases, with 14 bases left between them. The CDR3 nucleotides read TGTGCCGTTACCGCAGCTCCCTATGGCTACACCTTC. As protein: CAVTAAPYGYTF.

CDR3 bases: TGTGCCACCAGCAGAGGCGGACAGGGGGAAAAACTGTTTTTT. Its translation: CATSRGGQGEKLFF. The gene calls are TRBV15 and TRBJ1-4; 9 bases line up with TRBD1. Germline trimming cut 1 base from V and 8 bases from J; bases unmatched to any gene: 2. This CDR3 is 14 amino acids long. Germline assignment: CDR1 LNHNV and CDR2 YYDKDF (reference sequence).

The rearrangement links TRBV10-3 to TRBJ1-1; a weak D match, TRBD1 (6 bases). The germline V gene encodes CDR1 ENHRY and CDR2 SYGVKD. This CDR3 region has 16 residues. The V end lost 6 bases, the J end lost 4 bases, and 21 bases lay between the germline ends. CDR3 nucleotide sequence: TGTGCCATCAGCACCGGGACAAGGGCCCCCCCCACTGAAGCTTTCTTT. This translates into CAISTGTRAPPTEAFF.

The rearrangement links TRBV6-5 to TRBJ2-3, with D possibly TRBD2 on 6 matching bases. The germline V gene encodes CDR1 MNHEY and CDR2 SVGAGI. This CDR3 spans 13 amino acids. Between the trimmed V and J ends, which lost 5 bases and 5 bases, there was a span of 11 bases. The CDR3 region is CASSPTGEDTQYF. The CDR3 DNA reads TGTGCCAGCAGTCCCACGGGGGAAGATACGCAGTATTTT.

The chain links TRBV7-8 to TRBJ2-7; D remains unclear. The V gene lost 6 bases and the J gene lost 1 base, with 16 bases spanning the gap. The CDR3 is made up of 15 amino acids. Germline CDR1 SGHVS, CDR2 FQNEAQ. DNA for the CDR3: TGTGCCAGCAGATGGAGACAAACCGATTCCTACGAGCAGTACTTC. Its translation is CASRWRQTDSYEQYF. The variable domain in full, completed from reference TRBV7-8 and TRBJ2-7, reads GAGVSQSPRYKVAKRGQDVALRCDPISGHVSLFWYQQALGQGPEFLTYFQNEAQLDKSGLPSDRFFAERPEGSVSTLKIQRTQQEDSAVYLCASRWRQTDSYEQYFGPGTRLTVT.

This chain joins TRBV6-5 and TRBJ1-4; no firm D call. Germline CDR1 is MNHEY and CDR2 is SVGAGI. CDR3 size: 12 residues. Trimming took off 6 bases at V and 8 bases at J, with 10 bases between the two ends. CDR3 coding DNA: TGTGCCAGCAGAGGGCGGTCAGAAAAACTGTTTTTT. Translation: CASRGRSEKLFF.

The rearrangement uses TRBV29-1 and TRBJ1-2; D perhaps matches TRBD1 (5 bases). The CDR3 has 12 amino acids. V lost 2 bases, J lost 3 bases, and 7 bases lay in between. Germline lookup yields CDR1 SQVTM and CDR2 ANQGSEA. This CDR3 reads CSVEPGHYGYTF. The CDR3 nucleotides are TGCAGCGTTGAACCAGGGCACTATGGCTACACCTTC.

This chain uses TRBV19 with TRBJ2-7, with 7 positions matching TRBD2. Trimming removed 6 bases from V and 0 bases from J; junction bases left unmatched: 5. The CDR3 has 14 residues. Germline assignment: CDR1 LNHDA and CDR2 SQIVND (reference sequence). This CDR3 reads CASRDSGYSYEQYF. CDR3 sequence (DNA): TGTGCCAGTAGGGATAGCGGGTACTCCTACGAGCAGTACTTC.

The V call is TRBV2, the J call TRBJ1-4, with 9 bases that match TRBD1. V lost 10 bases to trimming and J lost 7 bases; unmatched junction nucleotides: 4. The CDR3 consists of 12 residues. Germline V lookup: CDR1 SNHLY, CDR2 FYNNEI. The CDR3 region has the DNA TGTGCCACACAGGGGGCCGGTGAAAAACTGTTTTTT. Translation: CATQGAGEKLFF.

The rearrangement uses TRBV5-1 and TRBJ1-1; no firm D call. The CDR3 contains 14 residues. Germline CDR1 is SGHRS and CDR2 is YFSETQ. V lost 0 bases to trimming and J lost 1 base, with 7 bases between them. The CDR3 DNA reads as TGCGCCAGCAGCTTGGACGCTTCGAACACTGAAGCTTTCTTT. Translating it yields CASSLDASNTEAFF.

This rearrangement joins TRBV29-1 to TRBJ1-2; D might be TRBD1 (6 bases). Trimming stripped 3 bases from V and 3 bases from J, with 14 bases between. The CDR3 is 14 residues long. The germline V gene encodes CDR1 SQVTM and CDR2 ANQGSEA. The CDR3 reads CSVDASGADYGYTF. DNA for the CDR3: TGCAGCGTTGATGCGTCAGGGGCTGACTATGGCTACACCTTC.